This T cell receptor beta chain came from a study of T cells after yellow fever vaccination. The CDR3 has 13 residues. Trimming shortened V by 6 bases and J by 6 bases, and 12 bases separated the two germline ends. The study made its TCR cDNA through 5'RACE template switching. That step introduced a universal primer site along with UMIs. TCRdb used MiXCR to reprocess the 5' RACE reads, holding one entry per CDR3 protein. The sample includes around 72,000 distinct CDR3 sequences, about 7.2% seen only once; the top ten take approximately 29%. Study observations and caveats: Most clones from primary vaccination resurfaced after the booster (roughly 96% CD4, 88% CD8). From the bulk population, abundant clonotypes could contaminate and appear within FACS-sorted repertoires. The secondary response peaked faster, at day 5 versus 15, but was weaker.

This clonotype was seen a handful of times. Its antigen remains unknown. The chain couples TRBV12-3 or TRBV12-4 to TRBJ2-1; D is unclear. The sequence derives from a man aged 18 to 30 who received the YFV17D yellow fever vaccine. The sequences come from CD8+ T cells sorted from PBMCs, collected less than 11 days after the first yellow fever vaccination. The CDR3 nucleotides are TGTGCCAGCAGCACTCGGGTCGTCAATGAGCAGTTCTTC. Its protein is CASSTRVVNEQFF.